This TCR beta chain is drawn from a study of Ad26.COV2.S vaccination and SARS-CoV-2 variants (dated by TCRdb to about 2021). For the study in its entirety: Vaccine-arm donors came from COV1001, a multicentre, randomized, double-blind, placebo-controlled phase I-IIa trial of Ad26.COV2.S in healthy adults. Ad26.COV2.S was administered intramuscularly at 5 x 10^10 or 1 x 10^11 viral particles, either as a single shot or as two shots given 56 days apart. Sequencing of the TCRbeta repertoire served to evaluate the specificity and breadth of SARS-CoV-2-reactive T cell receptors following Ad26.COV2.S vaccination. A total of 32 samples were included in the TCR-sequenced set, comprising roughly 19 Ad26.COV2.S vaccine recipients, 5 placebo recipients and 8 SARS-CoV-2 convalescent individuals. Trial participants were randomized into five groups of five: low-dose or high-dose Ad26.COV2.S given once or twice, or placebo on both occasions. Throughout the experiments and outcome assessment, investigators stayed blinded to trial group allocation. The study at large found these results: The authors noted that the TCR breadth and depth analyses may have underestimated total T cell responses. Comparable non-spike TCR breadth was observed between vaccine and placebo recipients, consistent with only spike being contained in the vaccine. The study was not powered to compare responses between vaccine doses or regimens. After vaccination, spike-specific CD8+ and CD4+ T cell responses were reported to show substantial breadth. Spike-specific TCR breadth was higher in Ad26.COV2.S recipients than in placebo recipients (P = 0.0014).

Spanning cysteine to phenylalanine, the CDR3 consists of 14 amino acids. The sequence is cut down to CDR3 DNA, 42 bases in frame from base 1. Cut back by 0 bases and 4 bases, the V and J ends lie 10 bases apart. Looking up the germline V gene yields CDR1 SGHDT and CDR2 YYEEEE. This clone turned up a few times. There is no known antigen for this receptor. The record has no base qualities; no much larger clone is one base away. The treatment or condition label for this specimen denotes: 15 to 20 received Ad26.COV2.S at low or high dose, single or two shots; about 5 received placebo; per-sample allocation not given. Repertoires of vaccine and placebo recipients were sequenced from samples collected on day 63 after the first injection. In Cohort 1b, some 25 adults aged 18-55 years were enrolled at a single site in Boston, USA, between 29 July and 7 August 2020. Ad26.COV2.S consisted of a replication-incompetent adenovirus type 26 vector by which a prefusion-stabilized SARS-CoV-2 spike protein from the original Wuhan strain was expressed.

The immunoSEQ Assay was the method used to sequence TCRbeta CDR3 regions. After extraction, genomic DNA underwent amplification by bias-controlled multiplex PCR, followed by high-throughput sequencing. Concerning the study's data processing: To quantify the absolute abundance of each unique TCRbeta CDR3 region, sequences were collapsed and filtered. T cell fraction was estimated by normalization of TCRbeta template counts to usable DNA, with usable DNA being measured through amplification of reference genes present in all nucleated cells. Repertoire TCRs were annotated as SARS-CoV-2-specific by exact matching of V gene, CDR3 amino acid sequence and J gene to a known reactive TCR set. The reference SARS-CoV-2 TCR set was derived from MIRA and filtered for enrichment in COVID-19-positive ImmuneCODE repertoires, a step that removed public or cross-reactive TCRs. Drawing on the MIRA antigens, annotated TCRs were analysed further at the level of specific ORF or position within ORF. Breadth was defined as the number of annotated unique rearrangements divided by the total number of unique productive rearrangements, and depth was defined as the summed frequency of the annotated unique rearrangements. Two-sided Wilcoxon rank-sum tests were used to compare TCR breadth between groups. In TCRdb, the immuneACCESS table is reduced to in-frame sequences with V and J assigned. These tables do not hold every clone; where another copy was compared, an unresolved V gene accounts for under half, and the others remain unexplained. D and trimming were read from the DNA, whereas the V and J calls and clone size are those reported in that table. This sample has 300,000 to 400,000 clones in its table, and 85% of those were observed once. Around 2% of the sample comes from the top ten.

The sequences come from peripheral blood, collected in a trial of Ad26.COV2.S vaccine versus placebo. The sequence came from a person aged 18 to 65 who received the Ad26.COV2.S COVID-19 vaccine or a placebo. The chain employs TRBV5-6 and TRBJ1-1; the D gene is unclear. The DNA reads as follows: TGTGCCAGCAGCTTGGATCGGGTTAGCACTGAAGCTTTCTTT. This codes for CASSLDRVSTEAFF.